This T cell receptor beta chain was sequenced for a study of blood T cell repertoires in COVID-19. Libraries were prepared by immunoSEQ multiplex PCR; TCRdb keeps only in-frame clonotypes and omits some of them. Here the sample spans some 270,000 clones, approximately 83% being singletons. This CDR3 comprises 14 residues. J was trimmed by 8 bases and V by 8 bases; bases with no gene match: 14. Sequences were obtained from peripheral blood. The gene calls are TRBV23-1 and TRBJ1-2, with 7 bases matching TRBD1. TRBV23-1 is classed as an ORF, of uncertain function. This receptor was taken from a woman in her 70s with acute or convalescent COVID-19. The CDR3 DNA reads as TGCGCCAGCTACCCGAGGGGGCAGGGCAGAGGCTACACCTTC. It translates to CASYPRGQGRGYTF.